This T cell receptor beta chain was sequenced during a study of cytomegalovirus exposure and HLA in healthy donors (dated by TCRdb to 2017 to 2019). Broadly, across the study: An earlier analysis of roughly 500 of the donors reported more than 250 Gb of sequence data and some 120 million unique TCR beta sequences from about 179 million T cells. HLA typing covered class I and class II loci at four-digit resolution. A separate validation cohort of 100 to 150 different subjects was used in addition to the roughly 700-subject first cohort. Donor age, sex, ethnicity and CMV serostatus were compiled together with the repertoire data. In a later analysis, previously published TCR beta repertoires from 550 to 700 donors were re-analyzed and high-resolution HLA genotyping was added so that TCR occurrence patterns could be studied. A later genetic analysis took genome-wide SNP genotypes for about 55% of the 666 donors and used that subset as a discovery cohort. An early release covering over 500 HLA-typed donors comprised about 300 gigabases of sequencing data and around 86 million unique TCR sequences. Roughly 5 DR-DQ haplotypes were handled as single units for association and clustering because linkage in the cohort was strong. All discovery cohort repertoires had been generated using a single sequencing platform. The study aimed to test whether cataloging public T cell receptors could reveal signatures of past pathogen exposure. An earlier analysis of 500 to 750 of the donors applied high-throughput TCR beta sequencing to assess whether each TCR beta V gene segment acted as functional or pseudogenic. The study used immunosequencing to profile the T cell repertoires of 670 or so subjects and linked those repertoires to cytomegalovirus serostatus. Typing coverage differed by locus: A, B, C, DRB1 and DQB1 were typed in about 620-640 donors, DQA1 in 522, DPA1 in around 610, and DPB1 in approximately 450. Across some 400 genotyped donors of the cohort, an average of about 240,000 unique TCR beta nucleotide sequences per donor were sequenced, and roughly a sixth of those sequences were non-productive. Of the roughly 410 genotyped donors, 81% were placed in the genetic ancestry cluster associated with self-reported Caucasian donors. The later analysis used no new phenotypic data to find candidate immune exposures, relying instead on TCR beta sequences and their occurrence across donors. The study combined high-throughput TCR immunosequencing, statistical association of individual TCRs with disease status, and machine learning to predict cytomegalovirus infection status. Results the study describes overall, beyond this receptor: A further reported finding was that TCR beta sequences accurately predicted the HLA-A and HLA-B alleles for most subjects in the first cohort. For the cohort, immune exposure information was limited to CMV serostatus. In an earlier analysis of around 600 of the donors, most TCR beta V segments were observed in productive rearrangements about 90% or about 30% of the time, broadly matching IMGT annotations. According to a later analysis, parvovirus B19, influenza, CMV and Epstein-Barr virus appeared linked to several top co-occurrence clusters. In both the original and validation cohorts, the classifier was reported to diagnose cytomegalovirus status with high specificity and sensitivity. According to the authors, the approach could potentially be generalized to other disease states and immunological phenotypes. A few of the identified cytomegalovirus-associated TCR beta chains were confirmed in vitro to be specific for cytomegalovirus antigens. V-gene and J-gene trimming of TCR beta chains was associated with a missense DCLRE1C variant in a later genetic analysis, and the association was replicated in an independent cohort. At a false discovery rate of 0.05, a later analysis linked around 15,000 TCR beta sequences to specific HLA alleles. Because the 87-base-pair reads could not distinguish some IMGT-functional V segments, including TRBV6-2 and TRBV6-3, those segments were excluded. Correlated functional status among segregating V segments might be attributable to linkage disequilibrium, but an unknown experimental factor could not be ruled out. The earlier analysis of around 600 of the donors excluded some 15 rarely observed V segments, including chromosome 9 orphons, because counts were too low. According to a later genetic analysis, donors in an Asian-associated ancestry cluster had fewer N-insertions in productive TCRs than the approximately 670-donor mean. Because some donors lacked HLA typing at each locus, the association tests relied only on the typed subset. In a later analysis, HLA-associated TCR beta chains showed more clonal expansion and lower generation probabilities than non-associated chains that were equally common. Sequencing depth was assumed to be roughly uniform across donors in the presence/absence analyses, though that assumption may not hold. A group of highly shared sequence variants was considered likely to be a technical artifact of the sequencing pipeline. The cohort was sequenced for TCR beta chains only, and without alpha or paired-chain data the features that could be detected were limited. While some public TCRs were present in many individuals, most TCR sequences turned up only very rarely across donors. In a later analysis, most CMV-associated TCR beta chains were found to appear HLA-restricted, with HLA associations seemingly driven largely by CMV exposure. In a later analysis, TCR association rates were found to vary across HLA loci, with the most associated TCRs seen for DRB1 alleles and the fewest for HLA-C alleles. The study listed 164 TCR beta chains as associated with cytomegalovirus. Strong co-occurrence of HLA alleles, especially DR and DQ, made assigning TCR associations to individual alleles difficult.

The library was obtained by the immunoSEQ multiplex PCR assay. For the multiplex PCR, a mixture combining 60 forward primers for TCR Vbeta segments and 13 reverse primers for TCR Jbeta segments was used. The CDR3 region of rearranged TCR beta genes was amplified from genomic DNA by a multiplex PCR assay. The Illumina HiSeq System was used to sequence the amplified TCR beta libraries as 87-base-pair reads. On the study's bioinformatics: A later analysis counted some 80 million unique TCR beta chains across the 550 to 750 repertoires, and about 10 million of these chains were shared by at least two donors. Raw reads were error-corrected and collapsed into unique sequences with a nearest-neighbor algorithm that merged closely related sequences to remove PCR and sequencing errors. Alignment of CDR3 sequences to IMGT reference sequences was used to assign V, D and J gene segments. For a sequence to be retained, a match of at least six nucleotides to both a V gene segment and a J gene segment was required. Rearrangements were called productive when the CDR3 lacked stop codons and stayed in frame with V and J; all others were non-productive. Following IMGT convention, CDR3 was defined as the stretch from the second conserved V-encoded cysteine to the conserved J-encoded phenylalanine. In an earlier analysis of more than 550 of the donors, sequences lacking an unambiguous match to a single V gene segment were excluded. In an earlier analysis of 587 of the donors, V segments were called functional above 56.7% productive rearrangements and were called segregating when the between-donor standard deviation exceeded 5%. To diagnose cytomegalovirus status from the catalog of TCR beta chain sequences, a statistical classification framework was built. In a later analysis, V and J genes were assigned by comparing TCR nucleotide sequences against IMGT/GENE-DB human TR gene sequences. Using the TCRdist pipeline, a later analysis assigned CDR3 sequences along with most-parsimonious VDJ recombination scenarios. A later analysis defined each TCR beta chain by its CDR3 amino acid sequence plus V-gene family, and excluded reads lacking a unique V-gene family. As a way to deal with suspected cross-contamination and a sequencing artifact, a later analysis dropped approximately 590 nucleotide sequences that were highly shared and had low generation probability. In a later analysis, a clonal expansion index for each public chain was calculated from normalized within-repertoire ranks of inferred template counts. In a later analysis, generation probabilities were computed using a VDJ recombination model fitted to out-of-frame rearrangements, and the results were checked against IGoR. A later analysis scored TCR-TCR, TCR-HLA and TCR-CMV co-occurrence with hypergeometric tests, applying a repertoire-size bias correction to TCR pairs. In a later analysis, false discovery rates were estimated by permuting HLA or CMV assignments 20 times. In a later analysis, co-occurring TCRs were grouped using DBSCAN, with TCRdist sequence similarity added in when clustering inside HLA-allele-positive subsets. Co-occurrence clustering excluded repertoires with fewer than 30,000 or more than 120,000 public chains, plus five with anomalous nucleotide sharing. TCRdb limited this immuneACCESS table to in-frame rearrangements with V and J called. A share of clones is missing; checked studies link under half to unresolved V genes, and the rest is unexplained. That table furnishes V, J and clone size, whereas the DNA furnished D and trimming. This sample gives 150,000 or so clones in total; 70% to 85% of them show up just once. The ten largest clones represent about 2% of the sample.

A note on this clone: No cognate antigen has been identified for it. No clone much larger than this one lies a single base away; base qualities are absent.

Including the terminal cysteine and phenylalanine, the CDR3 comprises 16 residues. Just the 48-base CDR3 DNA is kept, in frame starting at base 1. CDR1 and CDR2 (MNHEY, SMNVEV) derive from the germline V gene (reference sequence). Unmatched junction bases come to 8, with V trimmed by 5 bases and J by 4 bases. The cohort consisted of 650 to 850 healthy bone marrow donors. All cohort members were sampled while nominally healthy, although unrecorded immune exposures were likely present. The donor was CMV seronegative and was included in the group of under 450 seronegative cohort members. A peripheral blood sample was collected from each donor, and TCR beta sequencing was performed on peripheral blood mononuclear cells. The Qiagen DNeasy Blood Extraction Kit was used to extract genomic DNA from the blood cell samples.

The rearrangement combines TRBV27 with TRBJ2-3; 11 central bases correspond to TRBD1. This receptor was identified in a man aged 25 to 45 in good health and CMV-seronegative. The sample comprised PBMCs. The sequenced DNA is TGTGCCAGCAGTCCTATTAGGACAGGGGGCGCAGATACGCAGTATTTT. It specifies CASSPIRTGGADTQYF.